This TCR beta chain was sequenced for a study of graft-versus-host responses after intestinal transplantation. Across the whole study: In this cohort, recipients had multivisceral, liver-intestinal, or isolated intestinal transplants.

The V gene end was trimmed by 1 base and the J gene end by 7 bases; junction bases not matched to a gene: 3. Germline CDR1 reads MNHEY; CDR2 reads SVGAGI. This CDR3 has 15 residues. Investigators treated the graft tissue so that it released intraepithelial and lamina propria lymphocytes. Assay used: immunoSEQ multiplex PCR; TCRdb lists only in-frame clones, some missing. The table records fewer than 15,000 clones, approximately 70% of them present only once. This specimen consisted of ileum tissue, obtained 717 days after intestinal transplantation. The receptor's source is a human patient who received an intestinal transplant, so some T cells may come from the graft donor. The V and J genes are TRBV6-5 and TRBJ1-6, with 8 bases fitting TRBD1. The DNA for the CDR3 is TGTGCCAGCAGTTACTTGGACAGGGAAAATTCACCCCTCCACTTT. Translation gives CASSYLDRENSPLHF.